Listed here are 4 T cell receptor beta chains from one sample, sequenced in a study of CD8+ T cells in alopecia areata. The treatment: oral pan-JAK inhibitor, 5-10 mg twice daily. Investigators isolated RNA and reverse transcribed it into cDNA to act as the sequencing template. Profiled with immunoSEQ multiplex PCR; TCRdb holds only in-frame clones, not every one. Here the sample spans hundreds of thousands of clones, roughly three fifths being singletons. The specimen was CD4+ T cells sorted from blood, collected at week 44, from a patient treated with tofacitinib. The receptor source for this set is a human donor with alopecia areata.

The V gene is TRBV30, the J gene TRBJ1-5; TRBD1 aligns across 8 bases. The CDR3 contains 13 residues. The germline gives CDR1 GTSNPN, CDR2 SVGIG (reference sequence). With V trimmed by 2 bases and J by 6 bases, 3 bases remained unmatched. CDR3 in amino acids: CAWSSQGGQPQHF. The CDR3, as DNA: TGTGCCTGGAGTTCACAGGGGGGTCAGCCCCAGCATTTT.

The table lists this clone with a count of one. This chain uses TRBV4-3 with TRBJ2-5; D call uncertain. This CDR3 has 15 amino acids. Trimming stripped 0 bases from V and 1 base from J, with 9 bases between. Germline V CDR1 and CDR2: LGHNA, YSLEER. CDR3 DNA sequence: TGCGCCAGCAGCCAAGAGGCTACTCTCCAAGAGACCCAGTACTTC. Protein sequence: CASSQEATLQETQYF.

The chain employs TRBV11-3 and TRBJ2-1; 8 positions agree with TRBD2. Germline trimming cut 1 base from V and 4 bases from J; bases unmatched to any gene: 0. Germline V gene data show CDR1 as SGHNT and CDR2 as YENEEA. The CDR3 spans 14 residues. The CDR3 nucleotides read TGTGCCAGCAGCTTAGCTAGCGGGTACAATGAGCAGTTCTTC. It yields the protein CASSLASGYNEQFF.

As to this clone: The junction does not match germline at one end; this may be a read error. The sample has other DNA sequences that encode this CDR3 too. The chain has TRBV20-1 and TRBJ1-2; D is uncertain. The CDR3 is 11 amino acids. Germline V gene data show CDR1 as DFQATT and CDR2 as SNEGSKA (reference sequence). CDR3 nucleotide sequence: TGCAGTGCTGGAGATCGGTATGGCTACACCTTC. Protein sequence: CSAGDRYGYTF.